One and the same sample provided the 17 T cell receptor beta chains below, sequenced in a study of T cells in localized non-small cell lung cancer. The protocol was immunoSEQ multiplex PCR, while the TCRdb copy is restricted to in-frame clones and leaves out a portion. The data show approximately 140,000 clones, more than 70% seen once. The source material was peripheral blood, sampled before any cancer treatment. The receptors here all came from a female donor aged 60 or older with stage I lung adenocarcinoma.

This chain connects TRBV29-1 to TRBJ1-1; D might be TRBD1 (5 bases). Germline V gene lookup returns CDR1 SQVTM and CDR2 ANQGSEA. V lost 7 bases and J 7 bases, leaving 13 bases between the germline ends. This CDR3 comprises 11 residues. CDR3 in DNA: TGCAGCGCCGGAGCGGGGCTTGAAGCTTTCTTT. Protein product: CSAGAGLEAFF.

As DNA, the CDR3 is TGTGCCATCAGTGAGTCGGGCGGTACCACAGATACGCAGTATTTT. Protein: CAISESGGTTDTQYF. The chain joins TRBV10-3 to TRBJ2-3; D is unclear. The CDR3 spans 15 residues. Germline-derived CDR1 and CDR2 are ENHRY and SYGVKD. Trimming took 0 bases from V and 2 from J, leaving 9 bases between them.

The rearrangement links TRBV5-5 to TRBJ2-1; D unresolved. Trimming removed 4 bases from V and 5 bases from J, with 16 bases in between. Per the germline V gene, CDR1 is SGHKS and CDR2 is YYEKEE (reference sequence). The CDR3 consists of 15 residues. The CDR3 here is CASSLTGSSNNEQFF. The CDR3 region has the DNA TGTGCCAGCAGCCTCACCGGGTCCTCAAACAATGAGCAGTTCTTC.

This sequence joins TRBV28 and TRBJ1-2; 8 nucleotides line up with TRBD1. J was trimmed by 7 bases and V by 5 bases; bases with no gene match: 9. Germline loops: CDR1 MDHEN, CDR2 SYDVKM. The CDR3 has 14 residues. DNA for the CDR3: TGTGCCAGCAGTCTTCACTGGACAGGGAGTGGCTACACCTTC. Translation: CASSLHWTGSGYTF.

The count of this clone is one. The chain combines TRBV6-1 with TRBJ2-3; 8 bases match TRBD1. This CDR3 has 15 residues. J lost 1 base, V lost 4 bases, and 4 bases had no gene match. Looked up from germline, CDR1 is MNHNS and CDR2 is SASEGT. CDR3 bases: TGTGCCAGCAGTGCAGGGACAGGCCGCACAGATACGCAGTATTTT. Protein: CASSAGTGRTDTQYF.

J is TRBJ2-1 and V is TRBV9; the match to TRBD2 covers 10 bases. This CDR3 comprises 16 residues. V was pared by 4 bases and J by 2 bases, with 6 bases of the junction left unmatched. The germline gives CDR1 SGDLS, CDR2 YYNGEE. CDR3 nucleotides: TGTGCCAGCAGCTTCACTAGCGGGGTCACCTACAATGAGCAGTTCTTC. The encoded protein is CASSFTSGVTYNEQFF.

This clone has only one observation. The rearrangement uses TRBV29-1 and TRBJ2-4, with 7 nucleotides matching TRBD1. Germline V gene sequence: CDR1 SQVTM, CDR2 ANQGSEA. The ends lost 6 bases at V and 7 bases at J; junction bases unmatched: 6. The CDR3 runs to 12 residues. CDR3 nucleotide sequence: TGCAGCGTGGTAGGGGGCCCGAACATTCAGTACTTC. This encodes CSVVGGPNIQYF.

This clone was detected only once. The chain recombines TRBV27 with TRBJ2-6; TRBD1 might be the D (5 bases). Trimming cost V 7 bases and J 0 bases, with 16 bases left between them. This CDR3 is built from 17 residues. Per the germline V gene, CDR1 is MNHEY and CDR2 is SMNVEV (reference sequence). The DNA for the CDR3 is TGTGCCAGCACCAAACGACAGAGAATCTCTGGGGCCAACGTCCTGACTTTC. Encoded protein: CASTKRQRISGANVLTF.

V is TRBV5-1 and J is TRBJ2-5, with TRBD2 matching over 10 bases. CDR3 length: 15 amino acids. The ends lost 6 bases at V and 5 bases at J; junction bases unmatched: 10. The germline V gene has CDR1 SGHRS and CDR2 YFSETQ. The CDR3 protein is CASNGAGGPGETQYF. The CDR3 DNA follows: TGCGCCAGCAACGGAGCGGGAGGGCCAGGGGAGACCCAGTACTTC. Complete variable domain (other parts from reference TRBV5-1 and TRBJ2-5): KAGVTQTPRYLIKTRGQQVTLSCSPISGHRSVSWYQQTPGQGLQFLFEYFSETQRNKGNFPGRFSGRQFSNSRSEMNVSTLELGDSALYLCASNGAGGPGETQYFGPGTRLLVL.

The chain employs TRBV9 and TRBJ1-1; D may be TRBD1 (5 bases). CDR1 and CDR2 (germline): SGDLS, YYNGEE. This CDR3 has 15 amino acids. Trimming stripped 3 bases from V and 0 bases from J, with 12 bases between. The CDR3 DNA reads as TGTGCCAGCAGCGCCACAGGTGTTATGAACACTGAAGCTTTCTTT. Translated: CASSATGVMNTEAFF.

The chain recombines TRBV10-3 with TRBJ2-2; D gene ambiguous. The CDR3 totals 14 residues. Germline CDR1 is ENHRY and CDR2 is SYGVKD. Trimming shortened V by 0 bases and J by 0 bases, and 2 bases separated the two germline ends. The CDR3 sequence: CAISESPNTGELFF. DNA for the CDR3: TGTGCCATCAGTGAGTCCCCGAACACCGGGGAGCTGTTTTTT.

The chain couples TRBV11-3 to TRBJ2-1, with TRBD2 identical over 7 bases. The germline gives CDR1 SGHNT, CDR2 YENEEA. CDR3 length: 15 residues. Trimming took 4 bases from V and 5 from J; bases not matched to a gene: 8. The CDR3, as DNA: TGTGCCAGCAGCTCATCCAGCGGGACTCACAATGAGCAGTTCTTC. This gives the protein CASSSSSGTHNEQFF. The full variable domain, with the rest looked up from reference TRBV11-3 and TRBJ2-1, is EAGVVQSPRYKIIEKKQPVAFWCNPISGHNTLYWYLQNLGQGPELLIRYENEEAVDDSQLPKDRFSAERLKGVDSTLKIQPAELGDSAVYLCASSSSSGTHNEQFFGPGTRLTVL.

V gene TRBV19 combines with J gene TRBJ2-5; D unresolved. CDR3 length: 14 amino acids. Germline CDR1 LNHDA, CDR2 SQIVND (reference sequence). The ends were cut back, 6 bases at V and 0 bases at J, with 11 bases in the middle. The CDR3 is CASRLNPYQETQYF. The DNA of the CDR3 is TGTGCCAGTAGGCTAAATCCGTACCAAGAGACCCAGTACTTC.

The sample holds a few counts of this clone. The rearrangement uses TRBV25-1 and TRBJ2-2; D is possibly TRBD1 (5 bases). CDR1 MGHDK and CDR2 SYGVNS come from the germline V gene. Trimming stripped 6 bases from V and 4 bases from J, with 18 bases between. The CDR3 consists of 16 residues. As DNA, the CDR3 is TGTGCCAGCAGCCGCCGAAGGGGCAGTAGCACCGGGGAGCTGTTTTTT. It codes for CASSRRRGSSTGELFF.

The J gene is TRBJ2-6, the V gene TRBV28; D uncertain. Germline CDR1 MDHEN, CDR2 SYDVKM. The CDR3 extends over 13 amino acids. V was shortened by 2 bases and J by 4 bases, with 3 bases between the two germline ends. CDR3 DNA: TGTGCCAGCAGTTTACGGGGGGCCAACGTCCTGACTTTC. This encodes CASSLRGANVLTF.

J is TRBJ1-5 and V is TRBV30; D ambiguous. Germline-derived CDR1 and CDR2 are GTSNPN and SVGIG (reference sequence). V was cut by 2 bases and J by 0 bases, with 8 bases left in between. This CDR3 has 14 residues. Written as DNA, the CDR3 is TGTGCCTGGAGTCCCGGACTTAGCAATCAGCCCCAGCATTTT. As protein: CAWSPGLSNQPQHF. Looking up the rest from reference TRBV30 and TRBJ1-5 gives the full variable domain: SQTIHQWPATLVQPVGSPLSLECTVEGTSNPNLYWYRQAAGRGLQLLFYSVGIGQISSEVPQNLSASRPQDRQFILSSKKLLLSDSGFYLCAWSPGLSNQPQHFGDGTRLSIL.

The chain uses TRBV21-1 and TRBJ2-3; TRBD2 is the table's D call, not checked against the DNA. TRBV21-1 is described as a pseudogene. The CDR3 totals 16 residues. The CDR3, as DNA: TGTGCCAGCAGCACCCGGACTAGCGAGTTCGCAGATACGCAGTATTTT. Translating it yields CASSTRTSEFADTQYF.